Each of the 2 T cell receptor beta chains below was sequenced from the same sample in a study of long-term antiretroviral therapy in people with HIV. Sequencing relied on immunoSEQ assay v3.0, run at survey level. This table comes from immunoSEQ multiplex PCR, and its TCRdb copy is limited to in-frame clones, with some not included. The table has 35,000 or so clones, approximately 94% seen once. This sample comprised unsorted PBMCs, obtained 4.1 years after starting antiretroviral therapy. Receptors originate from a woman in her fifties or sixties with HIV.

The CDR3 sequence: CASSINVWTGELFF. The CDR3 bases are TGTGCCAGTAGTATAAATGTTTGGACCGGGGAGCTGTTTTTT. The chain joins TRBV19 to TRBJ2-2; no definite D call. V lost 2 bases and J lost 5, with 9 bases in between. The CDR3 extends over 14 amino acids. Germline CDR1 reads LNHDA; CDR2 reads SQIVND (reference sequence).

The chain links TRBV5-1 to TRBJ1-1, with D possibly matching TRBD1 (5 bases). Germline CDR1 SGHRS, CDR2 YFSETQ. V was clipped by 4 bases and J by 6 bases, with 16 bases between them. CDR3 length equals 14 residues. CDR3 protein: CASSQKDGGSEAFF. CDR3 coding DNA: TGCGCCAGCAGCCAAAAGGACGGGGGGTCTGAAGCTTTCTTT.